The TCR beta chain under discussion was sequenced for a study of human T cells and chemical hapten exposure. Across the study: Patches with 0.01% DPC went on the upper back, and the tests were read at 6 days.

What the library attached to individual cDNA molecules were unique molecular identifiers. TCRdb independently ran MiXCR on the RACE reads; one entry per CDR3 protein. The sample yields about 120,000 distinct CDR3 sequences, roughly an eighth seen once. The V and J ends lost 5 bases and 0 bases respectively, with 13 bases between them. Looked up from germline, CDR1 is MNHEY and CDR2 is SVGEGT. The CDR3 loop spans 15 amino acids. As for time point: patch test 1, 2 weeks after DPC sensitization. This sample's treatment: therapeutic diphenylcyclopropenone sensitization with weekly scalp DPC. This clonotype was observed many times. As yet, its antigen is unknown. Regarding the study as a whole: With regard to DPC sensitization, TCRs above 1 in 1000 frequency did not change.

The receptor was isolated from a man between 18 and 29 years old with alopecia areata. Some clones in this sample may be carry-over from other donors' samples. This sequence joins TRBV6-2 or TRBV6-3 and TRBJ2-5; D remains ambiguous. The sequencing used whole blood, collected in connection with sensitization to the hapten diphenylcyclopropenone (DPC). CDR3 coding DNA: TGTGCCAGCAGTCCCTTGCGGCCCGACCAAGAGACCCAGTACTTC. This codes for CASSPLRPDQETQYF.